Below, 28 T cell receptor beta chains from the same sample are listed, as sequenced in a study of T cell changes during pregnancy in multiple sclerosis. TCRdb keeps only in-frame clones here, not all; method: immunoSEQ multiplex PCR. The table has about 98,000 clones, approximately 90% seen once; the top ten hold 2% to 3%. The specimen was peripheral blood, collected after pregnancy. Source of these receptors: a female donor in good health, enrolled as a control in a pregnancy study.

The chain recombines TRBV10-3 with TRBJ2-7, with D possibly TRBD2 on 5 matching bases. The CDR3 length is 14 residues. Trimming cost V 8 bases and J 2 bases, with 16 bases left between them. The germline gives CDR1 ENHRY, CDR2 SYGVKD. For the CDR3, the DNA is TGTGCCATCGCCTCTTTAGGGCGGGCCTACGAGCAGTACTTC. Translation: CAIASLGRAYEQYF.

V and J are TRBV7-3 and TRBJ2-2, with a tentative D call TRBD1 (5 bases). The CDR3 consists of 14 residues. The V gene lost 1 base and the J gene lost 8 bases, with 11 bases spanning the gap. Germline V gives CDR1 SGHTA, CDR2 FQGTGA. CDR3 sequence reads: CASSLKAGWGELFF. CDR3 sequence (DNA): TGTGCCAGCAGCTTAAAAGCAGGGTGGGGGGAGCTGTTTTTT.

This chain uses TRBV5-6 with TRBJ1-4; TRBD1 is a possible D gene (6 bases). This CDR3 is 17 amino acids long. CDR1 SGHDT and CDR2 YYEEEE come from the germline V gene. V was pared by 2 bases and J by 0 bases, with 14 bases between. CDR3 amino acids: CASSFRRQVPTNEKLFF. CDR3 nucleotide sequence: TGTGCCAGCAGCTTTAGGCGACAGGTTCCAACTAATGAAAAACTGTTTTTT.

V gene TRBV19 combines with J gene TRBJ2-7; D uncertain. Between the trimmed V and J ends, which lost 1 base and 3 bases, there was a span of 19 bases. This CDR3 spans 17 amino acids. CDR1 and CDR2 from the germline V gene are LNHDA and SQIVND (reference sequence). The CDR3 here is CASSIGFLQGALYEQYF. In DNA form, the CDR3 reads TGTGCCAGTAGTATAGGATTTCTTCAAGGAGCCCTCTACGAGCAGTACTTC.

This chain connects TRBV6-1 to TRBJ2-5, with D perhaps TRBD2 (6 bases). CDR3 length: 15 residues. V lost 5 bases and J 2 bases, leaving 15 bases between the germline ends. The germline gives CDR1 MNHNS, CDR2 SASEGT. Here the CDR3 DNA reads TGTGCCAGCAGTCAACGTGCTGGGGGGCAAGAGACCCAGTACTTC. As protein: CASSQRAGGQETQYF.

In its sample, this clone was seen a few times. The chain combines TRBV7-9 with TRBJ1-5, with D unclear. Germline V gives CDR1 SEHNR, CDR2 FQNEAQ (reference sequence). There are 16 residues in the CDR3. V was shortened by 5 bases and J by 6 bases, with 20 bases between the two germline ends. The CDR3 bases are TGTGCCAGCAGCGACTCGGAGGTAGGGTGGGGTCAGCCCCAGCATTTT. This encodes CASSDSEVGWGQPQHF. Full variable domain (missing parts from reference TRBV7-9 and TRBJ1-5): DTGVSQNPRHKITKRGQNVTFRCDPISEHNRLYWYRQTLGQGPEFLTYFQNEAQLEKSRLLSDRFSAERPKGSFSTLEIQRTEQGDSAMYLCASSDSEVGWGQPQHFGDGTRLSIL.

CDR3 residues: CAWRISDTQYF. Written as DNA, the CDR3 is TGTGCCTGGAGAATCTCAGATACGCAGTATTTT. V gene TRBV30 combines with J gene TRBJ2-3, with no clear D. V was shortened by 3 bases and J by 4 bases, with 5 bases between the two germline ends. This CDR3 region has 11 residues. CDR1 and CDR2 (germline): GTSNPN, SVGIG (reference sequence).

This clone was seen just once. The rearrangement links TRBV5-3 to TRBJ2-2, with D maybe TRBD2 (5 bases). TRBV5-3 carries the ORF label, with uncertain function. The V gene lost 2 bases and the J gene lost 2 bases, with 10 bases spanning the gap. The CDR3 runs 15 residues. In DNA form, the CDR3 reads TGTGCCAGAAGCTTCGGGAATCAAAACACCGGGGAGCTGTTTTTT. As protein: CARSFGNQNTGELFF.

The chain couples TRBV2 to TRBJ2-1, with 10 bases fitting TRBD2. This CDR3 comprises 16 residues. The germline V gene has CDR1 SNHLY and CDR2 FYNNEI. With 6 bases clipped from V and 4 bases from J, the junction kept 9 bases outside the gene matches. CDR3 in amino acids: CASSAGTSVRYNEQFF. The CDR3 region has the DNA TGTGCCAGCAGCGCCGGGACTAGCGTTAGATACAATGAGCAGTTCTTC.

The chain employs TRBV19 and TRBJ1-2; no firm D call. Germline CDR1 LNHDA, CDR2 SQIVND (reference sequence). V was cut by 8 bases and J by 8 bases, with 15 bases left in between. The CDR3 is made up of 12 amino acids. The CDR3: CASYTPLKGYTF. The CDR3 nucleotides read TGTGCCAGTTATACACCGTTGAAGGGCTACACCTTC.

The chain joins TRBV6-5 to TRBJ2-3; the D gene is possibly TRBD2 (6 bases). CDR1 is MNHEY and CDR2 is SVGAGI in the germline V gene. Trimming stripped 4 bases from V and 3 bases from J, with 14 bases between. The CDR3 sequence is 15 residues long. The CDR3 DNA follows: TGTGCCAGCAGTTGGGGACTGGAAAGAACAGATACGCAGTATTTT. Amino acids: CASSWGLERTDTQYF.

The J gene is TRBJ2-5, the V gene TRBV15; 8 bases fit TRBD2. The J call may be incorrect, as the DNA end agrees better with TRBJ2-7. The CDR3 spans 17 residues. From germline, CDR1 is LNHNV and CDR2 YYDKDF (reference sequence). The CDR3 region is CATSTKRLLADSYEQYF. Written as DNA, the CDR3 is TGTGCCACCAGCACTAAGAGGTTACTAGCGGACTCCTACGAGCAGTACTTC.

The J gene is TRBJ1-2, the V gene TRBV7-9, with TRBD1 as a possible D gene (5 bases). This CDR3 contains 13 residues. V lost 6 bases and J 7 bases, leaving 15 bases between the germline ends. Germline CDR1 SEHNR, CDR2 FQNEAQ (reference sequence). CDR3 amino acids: CASSSSTAFGYTF. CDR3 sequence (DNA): TGTGCCAGCAGTTCCTCGACAGCTTTTGGCTACACCTTC.

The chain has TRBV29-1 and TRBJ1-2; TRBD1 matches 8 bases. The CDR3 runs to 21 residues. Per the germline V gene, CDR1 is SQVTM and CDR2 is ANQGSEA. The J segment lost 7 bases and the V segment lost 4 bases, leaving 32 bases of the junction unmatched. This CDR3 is CSVVSRGFGVQKDRVTGGYTF. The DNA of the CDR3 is TGCAGCGTTGTTAGTAGGGGGTTCGGTGTTCAAAAGGACAGGGTAACGGGTGGCTACACCTTC.

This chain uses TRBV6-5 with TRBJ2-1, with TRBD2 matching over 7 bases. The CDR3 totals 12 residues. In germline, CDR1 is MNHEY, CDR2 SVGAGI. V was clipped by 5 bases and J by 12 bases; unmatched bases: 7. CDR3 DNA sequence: TGTGCCAGCAGTGCTCGGGCGGGAGCGCAGTTCTTC. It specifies CASSARAGAQFF.

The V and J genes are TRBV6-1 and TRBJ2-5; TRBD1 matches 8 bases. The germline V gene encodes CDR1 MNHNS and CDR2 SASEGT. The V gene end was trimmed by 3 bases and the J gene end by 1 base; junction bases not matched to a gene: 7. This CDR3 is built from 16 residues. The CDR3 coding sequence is TGTGCCAGCAGTGAGAACAGGGGGGTAGTCCAAGAGACCCAGTACTTC. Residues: CASSENRGVVQETQYF.

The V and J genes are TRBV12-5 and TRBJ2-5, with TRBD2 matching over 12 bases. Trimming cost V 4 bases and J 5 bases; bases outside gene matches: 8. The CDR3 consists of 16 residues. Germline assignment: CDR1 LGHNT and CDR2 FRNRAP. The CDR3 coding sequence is TGTGCTAGTGGTTACCTAGCGGGGGGGCGTTTGGAGACCCAGTACTTC. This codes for CASGYLAGGRLETQYF.

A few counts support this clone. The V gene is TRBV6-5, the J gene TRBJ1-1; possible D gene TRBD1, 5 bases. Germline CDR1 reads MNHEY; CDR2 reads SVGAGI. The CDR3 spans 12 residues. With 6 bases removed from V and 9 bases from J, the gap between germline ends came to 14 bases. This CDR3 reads CASSIDREKAFF. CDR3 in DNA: TGTGCCAGCAGCATCGACAGAGAAAAAGCTTTCTTT.

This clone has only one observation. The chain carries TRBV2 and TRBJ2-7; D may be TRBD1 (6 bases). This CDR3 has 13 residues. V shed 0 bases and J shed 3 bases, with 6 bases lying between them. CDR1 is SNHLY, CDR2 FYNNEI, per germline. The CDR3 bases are TGTGCCAGCAGTGAAGCCAGGGGCTACGAGCAGTACTTC. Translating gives CASSEARGYEQYF.

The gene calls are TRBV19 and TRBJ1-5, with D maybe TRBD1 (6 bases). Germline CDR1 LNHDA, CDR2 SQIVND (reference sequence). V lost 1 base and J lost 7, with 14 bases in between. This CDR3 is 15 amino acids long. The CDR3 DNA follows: TGTGCCAGTAGTATAGTGGGGGGGGGCGGACAGCCCCAGCATTTT. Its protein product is CASSIVGGGGQPQHF.

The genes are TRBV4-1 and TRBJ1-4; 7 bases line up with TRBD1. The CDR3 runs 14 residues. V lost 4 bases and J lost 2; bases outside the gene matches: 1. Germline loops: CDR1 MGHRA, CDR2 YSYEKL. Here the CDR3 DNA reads TGCGCCAGCAGCCTGACAGGGACTAATGAAAAACTGTTTTTT. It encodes CASSLTGTNEKLFF.

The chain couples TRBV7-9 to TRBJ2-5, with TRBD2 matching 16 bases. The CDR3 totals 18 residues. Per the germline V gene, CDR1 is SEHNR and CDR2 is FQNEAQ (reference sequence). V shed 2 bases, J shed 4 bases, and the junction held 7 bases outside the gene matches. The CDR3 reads CASSLLGLAGGLSETQYF. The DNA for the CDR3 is TGTGCCAGCAGCTTACTGGGACTAGCGGGAGGGCTTTCAGAGACCCAGTACTTC.

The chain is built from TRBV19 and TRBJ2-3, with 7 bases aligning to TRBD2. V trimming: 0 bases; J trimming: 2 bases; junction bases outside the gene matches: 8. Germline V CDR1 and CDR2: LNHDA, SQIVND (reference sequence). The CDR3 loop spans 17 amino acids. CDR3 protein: CASSIDLEGGPTDTQYF. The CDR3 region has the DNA TGTGCCAGTAGTATAGATCTGGAGGGAGGGCCCACAGATACGCAGTATTTT.

The CDR3 DNA follows: TGTGCCAGTAGTATTGATTCGGGGACAGGGGTTAAGCCCCAGCATTTT. This sequence encodes CASSIDSGTGVKPQHF. The rearrangement joins TRBV19 to TRBJ1-5; 10 nucleotides match TRBD1. The CDR3 is 16 amino acids. Germline-derived CDR1 and CDR2 are LNHDA and SQIVND (reference sequence). V trimming: 3 bases; J trimming: 8 bases; junction bases outside the gene matches: 10. The whole variable domain, remainder taken from reference TRBV19 and TRBJ1-5, is DGGITQSPKYLFRKEGQNVTLSCEQNLNHDAMYWYRQDPGQGLRLIYYSQIVNDFQKGDIAEGYSVSREKKESFPLTVTSAQKNPTAFYLCASSIDSGTGVKPQHFGDGTRLSIL.

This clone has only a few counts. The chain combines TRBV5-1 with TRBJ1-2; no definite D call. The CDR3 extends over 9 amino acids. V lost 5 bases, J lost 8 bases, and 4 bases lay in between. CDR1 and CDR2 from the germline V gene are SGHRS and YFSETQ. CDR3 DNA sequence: TGCGCCAGCAGGAGGGGCTACACCTTC. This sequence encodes CASRRGYTF.

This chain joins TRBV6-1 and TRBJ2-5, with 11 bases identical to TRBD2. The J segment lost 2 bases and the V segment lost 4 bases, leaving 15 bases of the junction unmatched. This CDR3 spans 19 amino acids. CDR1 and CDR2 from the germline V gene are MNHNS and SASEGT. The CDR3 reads CASSGRLAGGRWEQETQYF. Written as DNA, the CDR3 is TGTGCCAGCAGTGGAAGGCTAGCGGGGGGCAGGTGGGAGCAAGAGACCCAGTACTTC.

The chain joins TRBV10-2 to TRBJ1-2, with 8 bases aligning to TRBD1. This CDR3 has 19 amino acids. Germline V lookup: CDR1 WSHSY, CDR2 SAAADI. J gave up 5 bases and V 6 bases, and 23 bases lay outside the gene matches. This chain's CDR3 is CASRNRDRRFRLTPYGYTF. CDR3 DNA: TGCGCCAGCAGGAACCGGGACAGGAGATTCCGGCTGACCCCTTATGGCTACACCTTC.

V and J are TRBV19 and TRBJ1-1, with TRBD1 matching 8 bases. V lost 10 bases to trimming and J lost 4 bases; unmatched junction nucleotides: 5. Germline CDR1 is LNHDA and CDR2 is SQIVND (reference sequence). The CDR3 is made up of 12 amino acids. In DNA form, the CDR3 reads TGTGCCACGACCGGGACAGGCACTGAAGCTTTCTTT. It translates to CATTGTGTEAFF.